The rows below give T cell receptor beta chains drawn from one sample of a study of T cells after yellow fever vaccination. TCRdb ran MiXCR on the 5' RACE reads and lists one entry per CDR3 protein. The sample yields about 340,000 distinct CDR3 sequences, 8.7% seen once. Sequenced material: PBMCs, taken on the day of the first yellow fever vaccination. The receptors were gathered from a man aged 18 to 29 who received the YFV17D yellow fever vaccine. Both conserved end residues are part of each CDR3. Fields, in order: V gene, J gene, clone size, D gene, CDR3 protein. The D gene is left open where the match is weak. Size values are once, few and many counts, or a class for expanded clones, and some rows have none.

v_gene: TRBV6-1
j_gene: TRBJ2-2
abundance: .
d_gene: TRBD2
CDR3aa: CASQLAGEENTGELFF

v_gene: TRBV7-2
j_gene: TRBJ1-2
abundance: .
d_gene: TRBD1
CDR3aa: CASSLAIGQGVHGYTF

v_gene: TRBV9
j_gene: TRBJ2-3
abundance: .
d_gene: TRBD2
CDR3aa: CASSVGGVAGAAWTDTQYF

v_gene: TRBV18
j_gene: TRBJ2-7
abundance: many
d_gene: .
CDR3aa: CASSPPRTYEQYF

v_gene: TRBV9
j_gene: TRBJ2-3
abundance: .
d_gene: TRBD1
CDR3aa: CASSVGRDRGRTDTQYF

v_gene: TRBV12-3/TRBV12-4
j_gene: TRBJ1-1
abundance: .
d_gene: .
CDR3aa: CAGSRTPNTEAFF

v_gene: TRBV12-3/TRBV12-4
j_gene: TRBJ2-2
abundance: few
d_gene: .
CDR3aa: CASNGQRTGELFF

v_gene: TRBV7-9
j_gene: TRBJ2-3
abundance: many
d_gene: TRBD2
CDR3aa: CASSTSGVTDTQYF

v_gene: TRBV20-1
j_gene: TRBJ1-2
abundance: .
d_gene: .
CDR3aa: CSASLPLGYTF

v_gene: TRBV4-3
j_gene: TRBJ1-5
abundance: .
d_gene: .
CDR3aa: CASSHTFEGSNQPQHF

v_gene: TRBV6-5
j_gene: TRBJ2-7
abundance: many
d_gene: .
CDR3aa: CASSYSPGPAEHYEQYF

v_gene: TRBV4-3
j_gene: TRBJ2-3
abundance: few
d_gene: .
CDR3aa: CASSRDVNTDTQYF

v_gene: TRBV11-2
j_gene: TRBJ2-2
abundance: few
d_gene: TRBD1
CDR3aa: CASRHPGTARGELFF

v_gene: TRBV7-9
j_gene: TRBJ2-2
abundance: few
d_gene: TRBD1
CDR3aa: CASSFRTGQDDTGELFF

v_gene: TRBV24-1
j_gene: TRBJ2-2
abundance: .
d_gene: .
CDR3aa: CATSDSRITGELFF

v_gene: TRBV5-1
j_gene: TRBJ2-1
abundance: once
d_gene: TRBD1
CDR3aa: CAGSGDRGRGEQFF

v_gene: TRBV28
j_gene: TRBJ2-7
abundance: few
d_gene: .
CDR3aa: CASSPPRETYEQYF

v_gene: TRBV5-4
j_gene: TRBJ2-5
abundance: .
d_gene: .
CDR3aa: CASSSTRRETQYF

v_gene: TRBV24-1
j_gene: TRBJ2-1
abundance: few
d_gene: .
CDR3aa: CATSGPGRSSYNEQFF

v_gene: TRBV15
j_gene: TRBJ1-1
abundance: few
d_gene: TRBD1
CDR3aa: CATSRRTGGNTEAFF

v_gene: TRBV4-1
j_gene: TRBJ2-5
abundance: many
d_gene: TRBD1
CDR3aa: CASSPDWAGGVTYQETQYF

v_gene: TRBV5-4
j_gene: TRBJ1-2
abundance: .
d_gene: TRBD1
CDR3aa: CASSLRRQGASYGYTF

v_gene: TRBV5-1
j_gene: TRBJ1-1
abundance: many
d_gene: .
CDR3aa: CASSFGDSKAFF

v_gene: TRBV4-2
j_gene: TRBJ2-1
abundance: .
d_gene: .
CDR3aa: CASSQGGRGYNEQFF

v_gene: TRBV18
j_gene: TRBJ1-6
abundance: few
d_gene: .
CDR3aa: CASSQVGDSPLHF

v_gene: TRBV6-2/TRBV6-3
j_gene: TRBJ1-5
abundance: many
d_gene: TRBD1
CDR3aa: CASSYHERTGQPQHF

v_gene: TRBV7-9
j_gene: TRBJ2-7
abundance: few
d_gene: .
CDR3aa: CASRGRNEQYF

v_gene: TRBV9
j_gene: TRBJ2-1
abundance: many
d_gene: .
CDR3aa: CASSVAPRTYNEQFF

v_gene: TRBV20-1
j_gene: TRBJ1-1
abundance: .
d_gene: .
CDR3aa: CSARVLGLNTEAFF

v_gene: TRBV7-2
j_gene: TRBJ2-3
abundance: few
d_gene: TRBD1
CDR3aa: CASSLYARGRGTDTQYF

v_gene: TRBV9
j_gene: TRBJ2-1
abundance: few
d_gene: .
CDR3aa: CASSPSPLRSYNEQFF

v_gene: TRBV6-1
j_gene: TRBJ2-3
abundance: few
d_gene: TRBD2
CDR3aa: CASSPPFSRGGDTQYF

v_gene: TRBV7-2
j_gene: TRBJ2-3
abundance: few
d_gene: TRBD1
CDR3aa: CASSYRQGPTDTQYF

v_gene: TRBV27
j_gene: TRBJ1-1
abundance: few
d_gene: .
CDR3aa: CASSPPGSVEAFF

v_gene: TRBV9
j_gene: TRBJ2-3
abundance: few
d_gene: TRBD1
CDR3aa: CASSVGGTGGTDTQYF

v_gene: TRBV29-1
j_gene: TRBJ1-2
abundance: .
d_gene: .
CDR3aa: CSSRGGNGYTF

v_gene: TRBV9
j_gene: TRBJ2-5
abundance: few
d_gene: TRBD1
CDR3aa: CASSVGQGREETQYF

v_gene: TRBV5-5
j_gene: TRBJ1-6
abundance: few
d_gene: TRBD1
CDR3aa: CASSLIGTVNSPLHF

v_gene: TRBV19
j_gene: TRBJ1-2
abundance: few
d_gene: .
CDR3aa: CASSFHRGGRVHGYTF

v_gene: TRBV5-8
j_gene: TRBJ2-5
abundance: few
d_gene: .
CDR3aa: CASSFIRGRQETQYF

v_gene: TRBV24-1
j_gene: TRBJ2-2
abundance: few
d_gene: TRBD1
CDR3aa: CATSDSGQGQTGELFF

v_gene: TRBV6-2/TRBV6-3
j_gene: TRBJ2-7
abundance: few
d_gene: TRBD1
CDR3aa: CASSLRHPLGQGYEQYF